The 8 T cell receptor beta chains listed next were all sequenced from one sample in a study of T cell responses to AZD1222 COVID-19 vaccine listed by TCRdb under 2021. The library was generated by the immunoSEQ multiplex PCR assay. Entries here come from immuneACCESS through TCRdb and include only in-frame sequences with V and J called. Some clones fail to appear in such tables; in the studies checked, an unresolved V gene covers under half of the shortfall, and the cause of the remainder is unknown. This sample has some 130,000 clones in its table, and approximately 80% of those were observed once. The ten largest clones capture about 4% of the sample. Taken with the paper, the label for time point translates to: baseline before first vaccination. The sequences come from peripheral blood, collected on day 0 of AZD1222 vaccination. The receptor source for this set is an adult in good health.

The chain combines TRBV5-1 with TRBJ1-1, with D possibly being TRBD1 (6 bases). Germline loops: CDR1 SGHRS, CDR2 YFSETQ. CDR3 length: 13 residues. V was shortened by 0 bases and J by 6 bases, with 9 bases between the two germline ends. CDR3 sequence (DNA): TGCGCCAGCAGCTTGGATGGGGGCCCTGAAGCTTTCTTT. Residues: CASSLDGGPEAFF.

The chain couples TRBV19 to TRBJ1-5, with a possible D match to TRBD1 (5 bases). Deletions cut 5 bases from V and 3 bases from J, with 8 bases between. CDR1 and CDR2 from the germline V gene are LNHDA and SQIVND (reference sequence). This CDR3 spans 13 amino acids. In DNA form, the CDR3 reads TGTGCCAGTAGTTGGGGGTCCAATCAGCCCCAGCATTTT. Amino acids: CASSWGSNQPQHF.

There are a few counts of this clone. The J gene is TRBJ2-7, the V gene TRBV27, with TRBD2 identical over 11 bases. Germline V gene lookup returns CDR1 MNHEY and CDR2 SMNVEV (reference sequence). With 2 bases clipped from V and 4 bases from J, the junction kept 16 bases outside the gene matches. This CDR3 contains 19 residues. The CDR3 DNA follows: TGTGCCAGCAGTTTAAGGGGGAGCGAGACCGGGACTAGCGGTTACGAGCAGTACTTC. Amino acids: CASSLRGSETGTSGYEQYF.

The chain uses TRBV5-1 and TRBJ1-1, with a tentative D call TRBD1 (5 bases). The CDR3 extends over 13 amino acids. V lost 1 base, J lost 6 bases, and 10 bases lay in between. Germline loops: CDR1 SGHRS, CDR2 YFSETQ. CDR3 in DNA: TGCGCCAGCAGCTTGTCCGGGGCCCCTGAAGCTTTCTTT. This gives the protein CASSLSGAPEAFF. Full variable domain (remainder filled in from reference TRBV5-1 and TRBJ1-1): KAGVTQTPRYLIKTRGQQVTLSCSPISGHRSVSWYQQTPGQGLQFLFEYFSETQRNKGNFPGRFSGRQFSNSRSEMNVSTLELGDSALYLCASSLSGAPEAFFGQGTRLTVV.

The chain links TRBV19 to TRBJ1-5; possible D gene TRBD1, 5 bases. Trimming pared 0 bases from V and 8 bases from J, leaving 14 bases between. The CDR3 totals 15 residues. CDR1 LNHDA and CDR2 SQIVND come from the germline V gene (reference sequence). The CDR3 is CASSIEGRPREPQHF. In DNA, the CDR3 is TGTGCCAGTAGTATAGAGGGACGGCCGAGGGAGCCCCAGCATTTT.

To note about this clone: Sequence at one end of the junction differs from germline and may be a read error. The chain employs TRBV20-1 and TRBJ1-1, with a weak D call TRBD1 (5 bases). CDR3 size: 8 residues. CDR1 is DFQATT and CDR2 is SNEGSKA in the germline V gene (reference sequence). The CDR3 loop is CSASTGGF. The CDR3 nucleotides read TGCAGTGCTAGTACAGGAGGCTTT.

The genes are TRBV7-9 and TRBJ1-1; D unclear. Germline CDR1 is SEHNR and CDR2 is FQNEAQ (reference sequence). The CDR3 is made up of 17 amino acids. Between the trimmed V and J ends, which lost 0 bases and 1 base, there was a span of 15 bases. Here the CDR3 DNA reads TGTGCCAGCAGCTTAGCGCCTCTCCGACCGACGAACACTGAAGCTTTCTTT. It is translated as CASSLAPLRPTNTEAFF.

V gene TRBV3-1 (or the pseudogene TRBV3-2) combines with J gene TRBJ1-1; D unclear. CDR3 length: 16 amino acids. Per germline, CDR1 LGHDT and CDR2 YNNKEL (reference sequence). V lost 4 bases, J lost 0 bases, and 15 bases lay in between. CDR3 region: CASSRGRAVLNTEAFF. CDR3 nucleotides: TGTGCCAGCAGCCGAGGACGGGCCGTTTTGAACACTGAAGCTTTCTTT.